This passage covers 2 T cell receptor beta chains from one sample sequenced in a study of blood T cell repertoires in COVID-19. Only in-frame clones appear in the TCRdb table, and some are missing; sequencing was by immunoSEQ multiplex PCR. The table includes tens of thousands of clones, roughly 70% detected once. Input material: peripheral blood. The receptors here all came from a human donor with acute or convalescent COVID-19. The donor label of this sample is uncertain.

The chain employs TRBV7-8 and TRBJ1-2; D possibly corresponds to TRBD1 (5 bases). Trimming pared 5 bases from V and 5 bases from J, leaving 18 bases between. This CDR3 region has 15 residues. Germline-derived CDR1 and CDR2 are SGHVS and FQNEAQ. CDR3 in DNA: TGTGCCAGCAGCCAGCTGCGGGGACCCGCTTATGGCTACACCTTC. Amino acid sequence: CASSQLRGPAYGYTF. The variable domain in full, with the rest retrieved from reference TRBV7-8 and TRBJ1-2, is GAGVSQSPRYKVAKRGQDVALRCDPISGHVSLFWYQQALGQGPEFLTYFQNEAQLDKSGLPSDRFFAERPEGSVSTLKIQRTQQEDSAVYLCASSQLRGPAYGYTFGSGTRLTVV.

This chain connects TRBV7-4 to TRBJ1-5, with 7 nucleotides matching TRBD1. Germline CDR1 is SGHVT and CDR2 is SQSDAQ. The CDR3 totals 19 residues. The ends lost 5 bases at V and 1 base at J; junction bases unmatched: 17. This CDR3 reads CASSRDDIQTGQSNQPQHF. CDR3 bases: TGTGCCAGCAGCCGAGATGACATTCAGACAGGGCAGAGCAATCAGCCCCAGCATTTT.